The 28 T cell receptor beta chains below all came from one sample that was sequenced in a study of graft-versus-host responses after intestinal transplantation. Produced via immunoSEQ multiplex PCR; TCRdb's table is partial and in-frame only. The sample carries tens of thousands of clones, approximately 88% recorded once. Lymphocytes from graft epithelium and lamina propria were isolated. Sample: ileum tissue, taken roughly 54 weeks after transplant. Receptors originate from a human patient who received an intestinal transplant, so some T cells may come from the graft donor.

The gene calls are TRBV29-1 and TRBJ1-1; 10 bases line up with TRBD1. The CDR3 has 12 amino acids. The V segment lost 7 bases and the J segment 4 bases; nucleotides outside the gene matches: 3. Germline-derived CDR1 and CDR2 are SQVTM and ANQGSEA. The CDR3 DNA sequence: TGCAGCGGGGACAGGGGAGGCACTGAAGCTTTCTTT. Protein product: CSGDRGGTEAFF.

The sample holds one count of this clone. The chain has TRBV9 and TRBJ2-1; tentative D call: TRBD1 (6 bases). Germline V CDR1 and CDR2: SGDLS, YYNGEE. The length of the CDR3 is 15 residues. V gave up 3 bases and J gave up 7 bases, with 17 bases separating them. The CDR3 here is CASSASGAVRNEQFF. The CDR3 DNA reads TGTGCCAGCAGCGCTTCAGGGGCGGTTCGGAATGAGCAGTTCTTC.

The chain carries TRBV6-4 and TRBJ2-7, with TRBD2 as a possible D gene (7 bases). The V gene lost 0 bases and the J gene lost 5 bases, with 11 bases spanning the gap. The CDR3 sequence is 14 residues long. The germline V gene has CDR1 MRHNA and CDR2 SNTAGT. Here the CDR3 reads CASSDSPGGHEQYF. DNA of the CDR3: TGTGCCAGCAGTGACTCCCCGGGGGGCCACGAGCAGTACTTC.

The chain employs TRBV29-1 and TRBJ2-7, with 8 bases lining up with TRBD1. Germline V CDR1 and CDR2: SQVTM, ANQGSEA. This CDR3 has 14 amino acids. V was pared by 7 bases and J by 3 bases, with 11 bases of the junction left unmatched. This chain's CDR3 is CSARTGTSFYEQYF. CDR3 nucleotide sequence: TGCAGCGCCAGGACAGGGACGAGTTTCTACGAGCAGTACTTC.

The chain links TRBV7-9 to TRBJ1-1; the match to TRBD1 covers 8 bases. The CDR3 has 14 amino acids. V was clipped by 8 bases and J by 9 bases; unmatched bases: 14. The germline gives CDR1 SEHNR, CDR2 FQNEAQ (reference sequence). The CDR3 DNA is TGTGCCAGCGGTTTAGGGAGGCAGGGGGCGAAAGCTTTCTTT. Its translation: CASGLGRQGAKAFF.

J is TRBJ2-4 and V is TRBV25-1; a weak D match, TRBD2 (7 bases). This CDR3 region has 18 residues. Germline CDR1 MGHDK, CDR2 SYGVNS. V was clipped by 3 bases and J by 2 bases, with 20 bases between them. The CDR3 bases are TGTGCCAGCAGTGATGATTTTAGGGAGGGGGTGACCAAAAACATTCAGTACTTC. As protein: CASSDDFREGVTKNIQYF.

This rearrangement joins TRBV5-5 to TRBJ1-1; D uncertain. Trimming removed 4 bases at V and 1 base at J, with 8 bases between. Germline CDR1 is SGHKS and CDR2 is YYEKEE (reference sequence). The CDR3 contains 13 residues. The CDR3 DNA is TGTGCCAGCAGCAACACAGCGAACACTGAAGCTTTCTTT. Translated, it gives CASSNTANTEAFF.

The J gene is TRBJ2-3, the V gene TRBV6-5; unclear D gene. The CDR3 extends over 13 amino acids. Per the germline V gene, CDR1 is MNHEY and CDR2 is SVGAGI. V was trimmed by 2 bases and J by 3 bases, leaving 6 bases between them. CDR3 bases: TGTGCCAGCAGTTACGCGGCTACAGATACGCAGTATTTT. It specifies CASSYAATDTQYF.

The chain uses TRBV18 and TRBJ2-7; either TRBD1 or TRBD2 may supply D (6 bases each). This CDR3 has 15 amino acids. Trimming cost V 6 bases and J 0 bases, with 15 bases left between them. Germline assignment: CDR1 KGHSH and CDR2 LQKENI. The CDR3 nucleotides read TGTGCCAGCTCCTTAAGGGGGGAGAGCTCCTACGAGCAGTACTTC. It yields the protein CASSLRGESSYEQYF.

The CDR3 DNA is TGCGCCAGCAGCTTAAACAGGGGGGAGCTGTTTTTT. Amino acids: CASSLNRGELFF. The V gene is TRBV5-1, the J gene TRBJ2-2, with TRBD1 as a possible D gene (5 bases). Germline V gene sequence: CDR1 SGHRS, CDR2 YFSETQ. The V gene lost 2 bases and the J gene lost 8 bases, with 7 bases spanning the gap. The CDR3 has 12 residues.

The CDR3 DNA sequence: TGTGCCAGCAGTTACGCGGGGGCCAGTCAGCCCCAGCATTTT. Protein product: CASSYAGASQPQHF. V gene TRBV28 combines with J gene TRBJ1-5, with D perhaps TRBD1 (6 bases). This CDR3 region has 14 residues. Germline V gives CDR1 MDHEN, CDR2 SYDVKM. Trimming cost V 4 bases and J 6 bases, with 13 bases left between them.

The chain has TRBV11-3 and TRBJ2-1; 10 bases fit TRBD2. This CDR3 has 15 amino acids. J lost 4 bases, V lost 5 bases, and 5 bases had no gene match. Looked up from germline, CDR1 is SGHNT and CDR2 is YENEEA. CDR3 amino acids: CASSPGLAVYNEQFF. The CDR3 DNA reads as TGTGCCAGCAGCCCAGGACTAGCGGTTTACAATGAGCAGTTCTTC.

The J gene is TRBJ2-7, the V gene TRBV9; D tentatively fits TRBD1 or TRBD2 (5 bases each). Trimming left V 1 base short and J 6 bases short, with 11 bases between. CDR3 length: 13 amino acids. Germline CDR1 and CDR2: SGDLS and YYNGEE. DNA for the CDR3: TGTGCCAGCAGCGTAATGGGGACCCGCGAGCAGTACTTC. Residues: CASSVMGTREQYF.

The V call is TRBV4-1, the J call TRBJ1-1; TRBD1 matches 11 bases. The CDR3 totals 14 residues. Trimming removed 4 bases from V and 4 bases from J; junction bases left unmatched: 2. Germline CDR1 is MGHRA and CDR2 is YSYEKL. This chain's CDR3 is CASSLGQGGTEAFF. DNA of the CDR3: TGCGCCAGCAGCCTGGGACAGGGGGGCACTGAAGCTTTCTTT.

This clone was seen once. The CDR3 nucleotides are TGCGCCAGCAGCGAGCCCAGCCCTAATGAGCAGTTCTTC. Its translation is CASSEPSPNEQFF. The chain uses TRBV5-1 and TRBJ2-1, with unresolved D. CDR1 is SGHRS and CDR2 is YFSETQ in the germline V gene. The V end was cut by 4 bases, the J end by 7 bases, with 12 bases between. This CDR3 contains 13 residues.

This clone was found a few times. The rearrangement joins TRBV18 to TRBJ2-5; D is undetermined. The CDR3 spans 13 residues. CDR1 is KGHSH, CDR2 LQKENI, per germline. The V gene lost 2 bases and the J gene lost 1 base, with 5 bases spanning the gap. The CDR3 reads CASSPGVQETQYF. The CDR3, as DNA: TGTGCCAGCTCACCAGGGGTCCAAGAGACCCAGTACTTC.

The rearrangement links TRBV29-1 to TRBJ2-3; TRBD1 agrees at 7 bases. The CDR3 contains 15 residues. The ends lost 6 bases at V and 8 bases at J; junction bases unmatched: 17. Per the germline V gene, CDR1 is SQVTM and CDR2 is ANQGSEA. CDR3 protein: CSVAVRDRNPFTQYF. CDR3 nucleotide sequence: TGCAGCGTGGCCGTCCGGGACAGAAACCCTTTTACGCAGTATTTT.

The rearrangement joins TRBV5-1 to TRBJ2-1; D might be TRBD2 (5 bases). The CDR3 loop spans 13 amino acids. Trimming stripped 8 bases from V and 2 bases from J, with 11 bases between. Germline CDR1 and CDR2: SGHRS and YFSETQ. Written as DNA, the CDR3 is TGCGCCAGTACCGGGGTGGCCTACAATGAGCAGTTCTTC. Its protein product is CASTGVAYNEQFF.

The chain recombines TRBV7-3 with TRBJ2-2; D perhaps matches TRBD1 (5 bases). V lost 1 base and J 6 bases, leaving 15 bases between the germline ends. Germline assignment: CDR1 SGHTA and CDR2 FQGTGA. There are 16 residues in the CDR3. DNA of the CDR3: TGTGCCAGCAGCTTAAGGGCAGGGATGGGCTCCGGGGAGCTGTTTTTT. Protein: CASSLRAGMGSGELFF.

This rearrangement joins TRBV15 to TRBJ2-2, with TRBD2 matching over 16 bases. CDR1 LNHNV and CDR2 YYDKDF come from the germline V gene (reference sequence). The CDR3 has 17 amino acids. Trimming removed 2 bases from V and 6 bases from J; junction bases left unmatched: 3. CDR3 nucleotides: TGTGCCACCAGCAGACTGGGACTAGCGGGGGGGCCCGGGGAGCTGTTTTTT. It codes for CATSRLGLAGGPGELFF.

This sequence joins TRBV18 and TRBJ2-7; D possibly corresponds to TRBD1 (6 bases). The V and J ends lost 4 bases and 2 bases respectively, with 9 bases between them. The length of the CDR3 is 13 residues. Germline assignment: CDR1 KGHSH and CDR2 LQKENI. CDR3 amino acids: CASSQGVAYEQYF. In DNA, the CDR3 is TGTGCCAGCTCACAGGGGGTGGCCTACGAGCAGTACTTC. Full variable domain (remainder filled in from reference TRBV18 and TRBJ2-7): NAGVMQNPRHLVRRRGQEARLRCSPMKGHSHVYWYRQLPEEGLKFMVYLQKENIIDESGMPKERFSAEFPKEGPSILRIQQVVRGDSAAYFCASSQGVAYEQYFGPGTRLTVT.

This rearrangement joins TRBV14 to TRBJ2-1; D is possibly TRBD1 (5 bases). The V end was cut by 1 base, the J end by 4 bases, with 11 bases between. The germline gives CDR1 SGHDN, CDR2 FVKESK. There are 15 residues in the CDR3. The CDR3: CASSQAQGLYNEQFF. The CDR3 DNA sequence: TGTGCCAGCAGCCAAGCTCAGGGTCTTTACAATGAGCAGTTCTTC.

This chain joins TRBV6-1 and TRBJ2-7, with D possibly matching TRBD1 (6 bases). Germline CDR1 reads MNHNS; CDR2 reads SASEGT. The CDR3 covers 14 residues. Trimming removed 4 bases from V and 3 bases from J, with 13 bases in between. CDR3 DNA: TGTGCCAGCAGTGGTTTAGAGGGGGACTACGAGCAGTACTTC. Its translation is CASSGLEGDYEQYF.

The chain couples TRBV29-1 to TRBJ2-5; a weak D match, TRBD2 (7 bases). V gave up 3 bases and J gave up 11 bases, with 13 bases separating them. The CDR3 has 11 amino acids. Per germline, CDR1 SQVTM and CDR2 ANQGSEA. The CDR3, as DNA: TGCAGCGTTGAGCGAGGGGGGGAGCAGTACTTC. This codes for CSVERGGEQYF.

The CDR3 sequence is CASGRVLETQYF. The CDR3 bases are TGTGCCAGCGGCAGGGTGTTAGAGACCCAGTACTTC. The J gene is TRBJ2-5, the V gene TRBV28; D perhaps matches TRBD1 (5 bases). In germline, CDR1 is MDHEN, CDR2 SYDVKM. Trimming removed 8 bases at V and 4 bases at J, with 11 bases between. The CDR3 consists of 12 residues.

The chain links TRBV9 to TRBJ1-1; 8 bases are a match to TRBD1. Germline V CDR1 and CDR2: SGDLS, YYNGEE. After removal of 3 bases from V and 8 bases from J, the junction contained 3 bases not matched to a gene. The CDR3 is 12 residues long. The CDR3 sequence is CASSAGTGEAFF. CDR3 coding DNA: TGTGCCAGCAGCGCTGGGACAGGCGAAGCTTTCTTT.

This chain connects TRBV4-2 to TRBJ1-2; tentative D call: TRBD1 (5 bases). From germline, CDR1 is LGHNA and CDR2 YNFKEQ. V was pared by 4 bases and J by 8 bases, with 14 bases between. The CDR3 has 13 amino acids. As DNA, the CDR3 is TGTGCCAGCAGCCCCGGGGGAGGGGTCGGCTACACCTTC. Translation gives CASSPGGGVGYTF.

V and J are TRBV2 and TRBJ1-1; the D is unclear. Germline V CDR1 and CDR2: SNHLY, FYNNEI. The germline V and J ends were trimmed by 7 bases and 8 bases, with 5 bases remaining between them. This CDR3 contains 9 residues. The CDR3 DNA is TGTGCCAGCACGGGGGAAGCTTTCTTT. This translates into CASTGEAFF.